This T cell receptor (beta chain) was retrieved from a study of blood T cell repertoires in COVID-19. Study in general: Acute-phase and convalescent COVID-19 samples originated in the United States, Italy and Spain. PBMCs, B-cell-depleted T cells, or T cells provided the cDNA or gDNA that made up the material.

J gave up 2 bases and V 4 bases, and 4 bases lay outside the gene matches. The germline V gene has CDR1 MRHNA and CDR2 SNTAGT. The CDR3 is made up of 15 amino acids. Under the authors' procedure: Reference gene primer amplification gave nucleated cell count estimates. The protocol was immunoSEQ multiplex PCR, while the TCRdb copy is restricted to in-frame clones and leaves out a portion. V, J and clone size were drawn from that table, and D and trimming were deduced from the DNA. The data show about 210,000 clones, about 81% seen once. All recovered Cohort 3 donors got two negative PCRs, got clearance, or saw symptom resolution.

The source material was PBMCs or T cells enriched from blood (not recorded which). The receptor was derived from a middle-aged man who had recovered from COVID-19. The V and J genes are TRBV6-4 and TRBJ2-3, with 9 positions matching TRBD1. The CDR3 bases are TGTGCCAGCAGTGGGGGACAGGGCCTCACAGATACGCAGTATTTT. This encodes CASSGGQGLTDTQYF.